The rows below give T cell receptor beta chains drawn from one sample of a study of T cell changes during pregnancy in multiple sclerosis. Clones were read by immunoSEQ multiplex PCR, and TCRdb kept only the in-frame ones, dropping some. This table has around 57,000 clones, 91% appearing once. Sequenced material: peripheral blood, taken in the third trimester of pregnancy. These TCRs come from a female donor in good health, enrolled as a control in a pregnancy study. Each CDR3 is given with its conserved first and last residue. A D gene is named only where the DNA matches it firmly. Clone size appears in some rows only: once, few, many, or a class for an expanded clone.

d_gene	v_gene	j_gene	abundance	CDR3aa	CDR3nt
-	TRBV6-4	TRBJ2-2	-	CASSDSMAGAGELFF	TGTGCCAGCAGTGACTCGATGGCGGGTGCCGGGGAGCTGTTTTTT
-	TRBV11-2	TRBJ1-1	once	CASSQTENTEAFF	TGTGCCAGCAGCCAGACAGAGAACACTGAAGCTTTCTTT
TRBD2	TRBV7-6	TRBJ2-3	-	CASSSLAGVSTDTQYF	TGTGCCAGCAGCTCGCTAGCGGGAGTCAGCACAGATACGCAGTATTTT
-	TRBV6-5	TRBJ1-6	-	CASTFSGTFNSPLHF	TGTGCCAGCACCTTCTCCGGGACATTTAATTCACCCCTCCACTTT
TRBD1	TRBV7-9	TRBJ2-7	-	CASSSDRQGTYEQYF	TGTGCCAGCAGCTCTGACAGACAGGGAACCTACGAGCAGTACTTC
-	TRBV12-5	TRBJ1-6	-	CASGAGGVNSPLHF	TGTGCTAGTGGTGCCGGGGGAGTCAATTCACCCCTCCACTTT
TRBD1	TRBV18	TRBJ2-7	once	CASSPMDRASLEQYF	TGTGCCAGCTCACCGATGGACAGGGCCTCCCTCGAGCAGTACTTC
TRBD2	TRBV6-4	TRBJ2-2	-	CASGDRAGGTGELFF	TGTGCCAGCGGAGATCGGGCGGGGGGCACCGGGGAGCTGTTTTTT
TRBD1	TRBV5-6	TRBJ2-1	-	CASSQPTGASYNEQFF	TGTGCCAGCAGCCAACCGACAGGGGCGTCCTACAATGAGCAGTTCTTC
-	TRBV11-1	TRBJ2-1	-	CASSSPGYTYNEQFF	TGTGCCAGCAGCTCCCCGGGGTATACCTACAATGAGCAGTTCTTC
TRBD1	TRBV30	TRBJ1-1	few	CALYRDSTEAFF	TGTGCCTTATACCGGGACAGCACTGAAGCTTTCTTT
-	TRBV4-1	TRBJ2-7	-	CASSQDKGLGSEQYF	TGCGCCAGCAGCCAAGATAAGGGGTTAGGTAGCGAGCAGTACTTC
TRBD1	TRBV11-1	TRBJ1-1	once	CASSPRTGKNTEAFF	TGTGCCAGCAGCCCGCGGACAGGAAAGAACACTGAAGCTTTCTTT
TRBD1	TRBV27	TRBJ1-6	-	CASSLKTGSSYNSPLHF	TGTGCCAGCAGTTTAAAGACAGGGAGCTCCTATAATTCACCCCTCCACTTT